Listed below are T cell receptor beta chains from one sample, sequenced in a study of cytotoxic CD8 clonotypes in ibrutinib-treated CLL. This table comes from immunoSEQ multiplex PCR, and its TCRdb copy is limited to in-frame clones, with some not included. The data show 52,000 or so clones, approximately 82% seen once. Here the sequenced sample was PBMCs, taken after 24 months of ibrutinib treatment. The receptors shown here come from a human donor with chronic lymphocytic leukemia. CDR3s include the opening cysteine and the closing phenylalanine or tryptophan. The D gene is left open where the match is weak. The size field is filled for only some rows; it gives once, few, many or a size class.

V gene	clone size	J gene	D gene	CDR3 protein	CDR3 DNA
TRBV4-2	NA	TRBJ2-1	NA	CASSQGRRNEQFF	TGTGCCAGCAGCCAAGGAAGACGGAATGAGCAGTTCTTC
TRBV5-4	NA	TRBJ2-6	NA	CASWGKANVLTF	TGTGCCAGCTGGGGGAAGGCCAACGTCCTGACTTTC
TRBV10-3	NA	TRBJ1-4	TRBD1	CAISVQGGGKLFF	TGTGCCATCAGTGTACAGGGGGGAGGAAAACTGTTTTTT
TRBV2	NA	TRBJ1-2	NA	CASRSWGAGGYTF	TGTGCCAGCAGGTCCTGGGGGGCAGGGGGCTACACCTTC
TRBV18	NA	TRBJ2-7	NA	CASSRGVSPSYEQYF	TGTGCCAGCTCACGCGGGGTCTCCCCCTCCTACGAGCAGTACTTC
TRBV7-3	NA	TRBJ2-2	TRBD2	CASSLFGGSGTGELFF	TGTGCCAGCAGCTTATTTGGCGGGAGTGGTACCGGGGAGCTGTTTTTT
TRBV19	NA	TRBJ1-1	TRBD1	CASRDRSMNTEAFF	TGTGCCAGTCGGGACAGGAGCATGAACACTGAAGCTTTCTTT
TRBV21-1	NA	TRBJ2-2	NA	CASSKGHRTSGRLNTGELFF	TGTGCCAGCAGCAAGGGACATAGGACTAGCGGGAGGCTGAACACCGGGGAGCTGTTTTTT
TRBV9	NA	TRBJ2-5	NA	CASSHSPLLEQTQYF	TGTGCCAGCAGCCACAGCCCCTTACTAGAGCAGACCCAGTACTTC
TRBV5-1	NA	TRBJ2-1	TRBD1	CASSLGQGPNEQFF	TGCGCCAGCAGCTTGGGACAGGGGCCCAATGAGCAGTTCTTC
TRBV2	NA	TRBJ2-1	TRBD2	CASSLLANTYNEQFF	TGTGCCAGCAGTTTACTAGCGAATACCTACAATGAGCAGTTCTTC
TRBV6-5	NA	TRBJ2-1	TRBD1	CASSNGQGLDEQFF	TGTGCCAGCAGTAACGGACAGGGGCTCGATGAGCAGTTCTTC
TRBV19	NA	TRBJ2-2	NA	CASGQQINTGELFF	TGTGCCAGTGGACAGCAAATTAACACCGGGGAGCTGTTTTTT
TRBV11-2	NA	TRBJ2-5	TRBD2	CASSLAPSGQETQYF	TGTGCCAGCAGCTTAGCACCTAGCGGCCAAGAGACCCAGTACTTC
TRBV19	NA	TRBJ2-3	TRBD2	CASSTRLAGGRDTQYF	TGTGCCAGTAGTACAAGACTAGCGGGAGGAAGGGATACGCAGTATTTT
TRBV7-9	once	TRBJ2-1	TRBD2	CASSLTPSGNEQFF	TGTGCCAGCAGCTTAACCCCTAGCGGTAATGAGCAGTTCTTC
TRBV6-9	few	TRBJ1-5	NA	CASSSTLLQPQHF	TGTGCCAGCAGTTCGACACTCCTCCAGCCCCAGCATTTT
TRBV6-6	NA	TRBJ1-2	NA	CASSGSYGYTF	TGTGCCAGCAGTGGTTCCTATGGCTACACCTTC